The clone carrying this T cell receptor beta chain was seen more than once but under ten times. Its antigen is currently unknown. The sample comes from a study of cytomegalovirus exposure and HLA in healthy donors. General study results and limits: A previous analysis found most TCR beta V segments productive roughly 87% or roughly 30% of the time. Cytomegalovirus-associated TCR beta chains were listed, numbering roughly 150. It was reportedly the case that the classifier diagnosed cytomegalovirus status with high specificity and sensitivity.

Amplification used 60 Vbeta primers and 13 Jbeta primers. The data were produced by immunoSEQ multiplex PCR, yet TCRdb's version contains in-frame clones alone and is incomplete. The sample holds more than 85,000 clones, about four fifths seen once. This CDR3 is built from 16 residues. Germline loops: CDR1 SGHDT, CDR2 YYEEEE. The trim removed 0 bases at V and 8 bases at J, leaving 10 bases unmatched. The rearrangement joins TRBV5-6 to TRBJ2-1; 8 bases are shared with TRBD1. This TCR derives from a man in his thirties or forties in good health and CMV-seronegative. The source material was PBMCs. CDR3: CASSLATGDLWDEQFF. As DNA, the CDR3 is TGTGCCAGCAGCTTGGCGACAGGGGACCTCTGGGATGAGCAGTTCTTC.